The present entry profiles one T cell receptor beta chain with its context. Original processing methods: Cell counts per sample came from amplifying reference gene primers. Some clones are missing from TCRdb's copy, which holds only in-frame ones; the method was immunoSEQ multiplex PCR. The DNA was the basis for D and trimming; V, J and clone size are from that table. Among roughly 230,000 clones listed, roughly 86% were seen once. This specimen comes from a study of blood T cell repertoires in COVID-19. The wider study: PBMCs, B-cell-depleted T cells, or T cells were the source of the cDNA or gDNA that made up the material.

Germline CDR1 and CDR2: SGHNT and YENEEA. The V segment lost 5 bases and the J segment 2 bases; nucleotides outside the gene matches: 6. The CDR3 runs to 16 residues. The chain joins TRBV11-3 to TRBJ2-1, with 10 bases matching TRBD2. This receptor was taken from a woman in her 30s with acute COVID-19. Sequencing used PBMCs or T cells enriched from blood (not recorded which). The DNA of the CDR3 is TGTGCCAGCAGCGCTCTAGCGGGGGTTACCTACAATGAGCAGTTCTTC. This encodes CASSALAGVTYNEQFF. The full variable domain, completed using reference TRBV11-3 and TRBJ2-1, is EAGVVQSPRYKIIEKKQPVAFWCNPISGHNTLYWYLQNLGQGPELLIRYENEEAVDDSQLPKDRFSAERLKGVDSTLKIQPAELGDSAVYLCASSALAGVTYNEQFFGPGTRLTVL.